This TCR beta chain stems from a study of cytomegalovirus exposure and HLA in healthy donors. This clone was counted only a few times. A multiplex PCR was run with 60 Vbeta primers and 13 Jbeta primers. The data were produced by immunoSEQ multiplex PCR, yet TCRdb's version contains in-frame clones alone and is incomplete. Here the sample spans some 190,000 clones, 8.5% to 10% being singletons. As for the donors, each was a healthy bone marrow donor. This clonotype was obtained from a woman aged 30 to 39 in good health and CMV-seropositive. The material sequenced was PBMCs.

CDR3 sequence reads: CASRVPSLAGGPKQFF. The CDR3 nucleotides are TGTGCCAGCAGGGTACCGTCACTAGCGGGAGGCCCTAAGCAGTTCTTC. This rearrangement joins TRBV2 to TRBJ2-1; TRBD2 aligns across 12 bases. The ends lost 6 bases at V and 11 bases at J; junction bases unmatched: 14. The CDR3 contains 16 residues. CDR1 SNHLY and CDR2 FYNNEI come from the germline V gene. Based on the CDR3 plus reference TRBV2 and TRBJ2-1, the full variable domain is EPEVTQTPSHQVTQMGQEVILRCVPISNHLYFYWYRQILGQKVEFLVSFYNNEISEKSEIFDDQFSVERPDGSNFTLKIRSTKLEDSAMYFCASRVPSLAGGPKQFFGPGTRLTVL.